A selection of T cell receptor beta chains follows, all from one sample in a study of T cell responses to AZD1222 COVID-19 vaccine. Measured with immunoSEQ multiplex PCR; TCRdb has only the in-frame clones, and not every one. The sample has 70,000 to 85,000 clones, roughly 82% seen once; the top ten hold around 2.8%. Specimen: peripheral blood, collected on day 0 of AZD1222 vaccination. The receptors were sampled from an adult in good health. Each CDR3 is given with its conserved first and last residue. D genes are given only for firm matches. The size field is filled for only some rows; it gives once, few, many or a size class.

V	J	D	size	CDR3	DNA
TRBV7-2	TRBJ1-1	NA	NA	CASSASPNTEAFF	TGTGCCAGCAGCGCGTCCCCGAACACTGAAGCTTTCTTT
TRBV2	TRBJ2-1	NA	NA	CASSAQVNEQFF	TGTGCCAGCAGTGCCCAGGTGAATGAGCAGTTCTTC
TRBV19	TRBJ2-1	NA	NA	CASSIDVGGEGYGYNEQFF	TGTGCCAGTAGTATCGACGTGGGAGGAGAGGGGTACGGCTACAATGAGCAGTTCTTC
TRBV10-3	TRBJ2-5	TRBD2	NA	CAISEPETSGRETQYF	TGTGCCATCAGCGAGCCCGAGACTAGCGGGAGGGAGACCCAGTACTTC
TRBV7-2	TRBJ2-7	NA	NA	CASRLGGGSYEQYF	TGTGCCAGCAGGTTAGGGGGGGGCTCCTACGAGCAGTACTTC
TRBV6-5	TRBJ1-6	NA	NA	CASSYSKGYNSPLHF	TGTGCCAGCAGTTACTCAAAAGGGTATAATTCACCCCTCCACTTT
TRBV7-2	TRBJ2-1	NA	NA	CASSSSVEQFF	TGTGCCAGCAGCTCTAGCGTAGAGCAGTTCTTC
TRBV5-1	TRBJ2-3	TRBD2	NA	CASSWGTKSTDTQYF	TGCGCCAGCAGCTGGGGGACTAAAAGCACAGATACGCAGTATTTT
TRBV12-3/TRBV12-4	TRBJ2-1	NA	NA	CASSPGLLNEQFF	TGTGCCAGCAGTCCGGGACTTCTCAATGAGCAGTTCTTC
TRBV10-3	TRBJ2-6	NA	NA	CATTRSGANVLTF	TGTGCCACTACGAGGTCTGGGGCCAACGTCCTGACTTTC
TRBV5-1	TRBJ2-1	TRBD1	few	CASSPGQEYNEQFF	TGCGCCAGCAGCCCGGGACAGGAGTACAATGAGCAGTTCTTC
TRBV20-1	TRBJ2-7	TRBD2	NA	CSASRSGTVGEQYF	TGCAGTGCTAGTAGAAGCGGGACGGTCGGGGAGCAGTACTTC
TRBV3-1/TRBV3-2	TRBJ1-2	NA	few	CASSLRTAHGYTF	TGTGCCAGCAGCCTTCGGACAGCGCACGGCTACACCTTC
TRBV5-1	TRBJ1-4	NA	NA	CASSLGGGRNEKLFF	TGCGCCAGCAGCTTGGGCGGGGGAAGAAATGAAAAACTGTTTTTT
TRBV5-5	TRBJ1-5	NA	once	CASSLSQGTNQPQHF	TGTGCCAGCAGCTTGTCGCAGGGAACGAATCAGCCCCAGCATTTT